This TCR beta chain emerged from a study of shared T cell receptors in the human thymus. Germline loops: CDR1 SGHAT, CDR2 FQNNGV. CDR3 size: 13 residues. J was trimmed by 6 bases and V by 5 bases; bases with no gene match: 5. Assay: immunoSEQ multiplex PCR; the TCRdb copy retains only in-frame clones and omits some. The repertoire has approximately 760,000 clones, over 75% of them found once; the top ten carry over 0.008%. This same sample was also part of a study on human thymus T cells.

The TCR sequence derives from a girl less than two years old with a congenital heart defect. The chain couples TRBV11-2 to TRBJ2-3, with TRBD1 matching 7 bases. Specimen: thymocytes. The CDR3 DNA sequence: TGTGCCAGCAGCGCTAGGGGGCCGGATACGCAGTATTTT. This gives the protein CASSARGPDTQYF.